This TCR beta chain was captured in a study of stem cell transplantation in POMP-related autoinflammatory disease. As for the study in general: Defective thymoproteasomes were hypothesized to impair CD8+ T-cell positive selection.

Germline V lookup: CDR1 MNHEY, CDR2 SVGAGI. Between the trimmed V and J ends, which lost 5 bases and 5 bases, there was a span of 11 bases. CDR3 length: 13 amino acids. Study results and limitations: In patients with PRAID, every analyzed T-cell subset tended to show lower diversity and higher clonality. Fewer unique TRB V-J gene pairings were identified in patients with PRAID.

PRAID combined immunodeficiency and autoinflammation. The protocol was immunoSEQ multiplex PCR, while the TCRdb copy is restricted to in-frame clones and leaves out a portion. The profile shows about 8,900 clones, roughly 90% of them singletons. About this clone: Its antigen remains unknown.

Sequenced here: CD8+ T cells from PBMCs, sampled before stem cell transplantation. The receptor's source is a human donor with POMP-related autoinflammation and immune dysregulation (PRAID). The genes are TRBV6-5 and TRBJ2-3; tentative D call: TRBD2 (7 bases). CDR3 sequence (DNA): TGTGCCAGCAGTGTGGGGGGGCTAGATACGCAGTATTTT. It codes for CASSVGGLDTQYF.